This T cell receptor beta chain came from a study of blood T cell repertoires in COVID-19. Study context: The United States, Italy and Spain supplied acute and convalescent COVID-19 samples. Sample material is recorded as cDNA or gDNA derived from T cells, B-cell-depleted T cells, or PBMCs.

Trimming at V came to 8 bases and at J to 9 bases, leaving 8 bases not matched to a gene. This CDR3 contains 14 residues. The germline CDR1 and CDR2 sequences are KGHSH and LQKENI. In the authors' workflow: Estimation of nucleated cell counts relied on the amplification of reference gene primers. The repertoire was sequenced with immunoSEQ multiplex PCR; TCRdb's copy has only in-frame clones and lacks some. For V, J and clone size, that table is used; D and trimming come from the DNA. This table has more than 110,000 clones, under 90% appearing once. This rearrangement joins TRBV18 to TRBJ1-6, with TRBD1 identical over 9 bases. This TCR came from a human donor in a cohort sampled during active COVID-19. The specimen sequenced was peripheral blood. The CDR3 reads CASHLDRGFSPLHF. DNA of the CDR3: TGTGCCAGCCACCTGGACAGGGGATTTTCACCCCTCCACTTT.